This T cell receptor beta chain was identified during a study of T cell responses to AZD1222 COVID-19 vaccine. Study observations and caveats: None of the repertoires were sampled until the peak T cell response had passed. Most donors were white British, females outnumbered males, and clonal diversity was possibly underestimated.

The CDR3 has 18 amino acids. To note about this clone: Its matching antigen is unknown.

Second doses were pooled across both intervals (about 4 or about 12 weeks). Generated by immunoSEQ multiplex PCR, the TCRdb table keeps only in-frame clones and is missing some. The repertoire holds 150,000 or so clones, around 92% seen once, with roughly 3.5% in the top ten. Sample: peripheral blood, taken 28 days after the second AZD1222 dose. The chain links TRBV21-1 to TRBJ1-5; the table's D call, TRBD1, was not checked against the DNA. TRBV21-1 is shown as a pseudogene. This receptor was identified in an adult who received the AZD1222 COVID-19 vaccine. The CDR3 nucleotides are TGTGCCAGCAGCAAGGATGACAGGGGGCGGGTTCAAAGTCAGCCCCAGCATTTT. It translates to CASSKDDRGRVQSQPQHF.